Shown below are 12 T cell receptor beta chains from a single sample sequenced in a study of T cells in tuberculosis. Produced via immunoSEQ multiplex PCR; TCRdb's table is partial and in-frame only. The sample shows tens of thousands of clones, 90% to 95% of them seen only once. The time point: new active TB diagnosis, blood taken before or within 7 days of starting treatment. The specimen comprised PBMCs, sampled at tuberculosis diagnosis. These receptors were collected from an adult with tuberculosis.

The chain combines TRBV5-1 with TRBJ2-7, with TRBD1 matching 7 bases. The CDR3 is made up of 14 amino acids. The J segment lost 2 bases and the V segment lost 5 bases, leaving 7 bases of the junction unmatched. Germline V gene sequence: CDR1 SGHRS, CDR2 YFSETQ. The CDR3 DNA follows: TGCGCCAGCAGACCAGACAGGGTCCCCTACGAGCAGTACTTC. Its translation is CASRPDRVPYEQYF.

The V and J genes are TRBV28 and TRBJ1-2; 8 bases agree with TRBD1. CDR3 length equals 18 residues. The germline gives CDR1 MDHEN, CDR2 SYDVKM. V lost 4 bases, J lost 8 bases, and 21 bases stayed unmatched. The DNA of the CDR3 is TGTGCCAGCAGTTCTTATACGCCCGAATCAGCAGGGGGCAAGGGCTACACCTTC. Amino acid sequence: CASSSYTPESAGGKGYTF.

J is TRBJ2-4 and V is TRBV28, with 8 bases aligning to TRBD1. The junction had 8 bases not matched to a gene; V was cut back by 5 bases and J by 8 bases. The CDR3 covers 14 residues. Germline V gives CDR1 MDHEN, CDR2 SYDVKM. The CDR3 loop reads CASSPRQGWHIQYF. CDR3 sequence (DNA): TGTGCCAGCAGTCCTAGACAGGGGTGGCACATTCAGTACTTC.

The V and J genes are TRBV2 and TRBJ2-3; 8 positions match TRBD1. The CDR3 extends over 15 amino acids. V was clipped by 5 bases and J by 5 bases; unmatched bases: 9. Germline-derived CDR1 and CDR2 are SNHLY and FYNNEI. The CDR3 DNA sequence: TGTGCCAGCAGTCCGGACAGGGCTGGGGGAGATACGCAGTATTTT. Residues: CASSPDRAGGDTQYF.

Here the CDR3 reads CASSQREGREQYF. The CDR3 DNA follows: TGTGCCAGTAGTCAGCGGGAGGGCCGCGAGCAGTACTTC. V and J are TRBV19 and TRBJ2-7; the match to TRBD2 covers 10 bases. V shed 5 bases, J shed 6 bases, and the junction held 4 bases outside the gene matches. The CDR3 length is 13 residues. CDR1 is LNHDA, CDR2 SQIVND, per germline (reference sequence).

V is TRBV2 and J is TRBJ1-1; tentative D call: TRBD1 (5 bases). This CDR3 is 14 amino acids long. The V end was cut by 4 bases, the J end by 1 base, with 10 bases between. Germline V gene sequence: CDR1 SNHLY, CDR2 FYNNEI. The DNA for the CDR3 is TGTGCCAGCAGTGTGTTTAGGGGGAACACTGAAGCTTTCTTT. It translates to CASSVFRGNTEAFF.

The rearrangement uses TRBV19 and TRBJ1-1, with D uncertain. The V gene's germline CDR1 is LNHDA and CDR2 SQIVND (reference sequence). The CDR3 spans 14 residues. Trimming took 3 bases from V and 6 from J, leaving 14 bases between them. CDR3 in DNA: TGTGCCAGTAGTATCCAGGTCCATCGCGCTGAAGCTTTCTTT. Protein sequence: CASSIQVHRAEAFF.

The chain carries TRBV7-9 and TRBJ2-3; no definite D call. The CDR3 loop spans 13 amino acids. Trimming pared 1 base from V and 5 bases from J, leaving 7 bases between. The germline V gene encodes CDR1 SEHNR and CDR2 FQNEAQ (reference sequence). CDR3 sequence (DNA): TGTGCCAGCAGCTTAGGGGCAAGAGATACGCAGTATTTT. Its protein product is CASSLGARDTQYF.

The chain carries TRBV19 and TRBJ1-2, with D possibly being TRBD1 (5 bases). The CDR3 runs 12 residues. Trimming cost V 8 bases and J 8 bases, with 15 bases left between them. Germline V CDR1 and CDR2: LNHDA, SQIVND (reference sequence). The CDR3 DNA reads TGTGCCAGTCAAACCGTTAGGGGCGGCTACACCTTC. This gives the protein CASQTVRGGYTF.

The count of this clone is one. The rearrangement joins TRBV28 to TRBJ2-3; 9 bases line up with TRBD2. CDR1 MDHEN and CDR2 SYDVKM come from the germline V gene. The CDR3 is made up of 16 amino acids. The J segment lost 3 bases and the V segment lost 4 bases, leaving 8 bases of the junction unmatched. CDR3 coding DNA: TGTGCCAGCAGTTCCAATAGCGGGAGAACAACAGATACGCAGTATTTT. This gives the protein CASSSNSGRTTDTQYF.

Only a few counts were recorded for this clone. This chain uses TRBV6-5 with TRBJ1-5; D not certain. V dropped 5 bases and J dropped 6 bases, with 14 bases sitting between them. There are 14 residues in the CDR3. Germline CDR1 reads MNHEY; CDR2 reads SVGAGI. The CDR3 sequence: CASSTGGEGQPQHF. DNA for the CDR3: TGTGCCAGCAGTACGGGCGGGGAGGGTCAGCCCCAGCATTTT.

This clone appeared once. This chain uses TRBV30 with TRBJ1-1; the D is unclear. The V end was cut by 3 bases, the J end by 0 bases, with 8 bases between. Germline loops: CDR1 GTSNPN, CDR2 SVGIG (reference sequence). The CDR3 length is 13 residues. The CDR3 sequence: CAWSPGVNTEAFF. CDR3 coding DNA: TGTGCCTGGAGCCCGGGAGTGAACACTGAAGCTTTCTTT.